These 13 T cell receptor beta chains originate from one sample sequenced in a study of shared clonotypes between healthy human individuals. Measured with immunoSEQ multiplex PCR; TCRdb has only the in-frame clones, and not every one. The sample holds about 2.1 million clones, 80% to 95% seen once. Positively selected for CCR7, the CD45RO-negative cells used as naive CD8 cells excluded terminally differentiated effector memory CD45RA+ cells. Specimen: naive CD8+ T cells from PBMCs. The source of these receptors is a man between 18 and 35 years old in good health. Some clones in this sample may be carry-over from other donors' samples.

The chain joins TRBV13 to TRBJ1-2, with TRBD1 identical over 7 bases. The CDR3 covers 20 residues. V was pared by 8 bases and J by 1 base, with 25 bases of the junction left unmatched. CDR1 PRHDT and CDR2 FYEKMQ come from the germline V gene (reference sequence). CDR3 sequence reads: CASFQPYKETGTADNYGYTF. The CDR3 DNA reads TGTGCCAGCTTTCAACCATACAAAGAGACCGGGACAGCCGATAACTATGGCTACACCTTC. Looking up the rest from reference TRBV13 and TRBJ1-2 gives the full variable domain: AAGVIQSPRHLIKEKRETATLKCYPIPRHDTVYWYQQGPGQDPQFLISFYEKMQSDKGSIPDRFSAQQFSDYHSELNMSSLELGDSALYFCASFQPYKETGTADNYGYTFGSGTRLTVV.

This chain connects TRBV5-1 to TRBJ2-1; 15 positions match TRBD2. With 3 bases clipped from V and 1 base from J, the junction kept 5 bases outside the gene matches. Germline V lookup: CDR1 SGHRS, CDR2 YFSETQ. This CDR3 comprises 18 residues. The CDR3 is CASSYGLAGGGSYNEQFF. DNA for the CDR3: TGCGCCAGCAGCTACGGACTAGCGGGAGGGGGATCCTACAATGAGCAGTTCTTC.

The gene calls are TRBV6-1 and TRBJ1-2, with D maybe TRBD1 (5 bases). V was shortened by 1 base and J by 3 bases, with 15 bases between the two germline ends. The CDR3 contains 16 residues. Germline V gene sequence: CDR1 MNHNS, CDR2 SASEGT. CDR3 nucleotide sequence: TGTGCCAGCAGTGAAGGGCGGGACGGTGCTTACTATGGCTACACCTTC. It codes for CASSEGRDGAYYGYTF.

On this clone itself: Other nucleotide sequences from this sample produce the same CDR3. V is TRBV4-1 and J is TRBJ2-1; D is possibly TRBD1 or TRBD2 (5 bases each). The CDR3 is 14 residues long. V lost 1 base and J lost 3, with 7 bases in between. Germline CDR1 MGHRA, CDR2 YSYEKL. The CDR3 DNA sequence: TGCGCCAGCAGCCAAGTTGGGGGCTACAATGAGCAGTTCTTC. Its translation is CASSQVGGYNEQFF.

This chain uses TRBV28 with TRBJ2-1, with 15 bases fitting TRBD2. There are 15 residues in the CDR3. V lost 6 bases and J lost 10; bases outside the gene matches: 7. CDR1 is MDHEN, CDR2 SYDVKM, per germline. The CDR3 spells CASSPGLAGGGEQFF. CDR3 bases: TGTGCCAGCAGCCCCGGACTAGCGGGAGGGGGGGAGCAGTTCTTC.

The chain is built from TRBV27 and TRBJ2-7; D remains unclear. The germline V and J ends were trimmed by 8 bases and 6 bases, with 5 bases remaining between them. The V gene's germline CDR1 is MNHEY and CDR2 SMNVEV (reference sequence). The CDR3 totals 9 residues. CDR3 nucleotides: TGTGCCAGCGGCCTCGAGCAGTACTTC. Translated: CASGLEQYF.

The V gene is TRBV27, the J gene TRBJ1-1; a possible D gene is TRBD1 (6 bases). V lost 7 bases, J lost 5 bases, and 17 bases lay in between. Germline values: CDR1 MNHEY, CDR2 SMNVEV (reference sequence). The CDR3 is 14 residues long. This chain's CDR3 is CASKVRTALTEAFF. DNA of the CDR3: TGTGCCAGCAAAGTCCGGACAGCCTTAACTGAAGCTTTCTTT.

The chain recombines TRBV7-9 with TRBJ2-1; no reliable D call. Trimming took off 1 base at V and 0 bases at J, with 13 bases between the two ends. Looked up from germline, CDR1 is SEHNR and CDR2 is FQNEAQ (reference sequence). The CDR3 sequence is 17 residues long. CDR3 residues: CASSLVPYVISYNEQFF. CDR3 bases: TGTGCCAGCAGCTTAGTTCCCTACGTAATCTCCTACAATGAGCAGTTCTTC.

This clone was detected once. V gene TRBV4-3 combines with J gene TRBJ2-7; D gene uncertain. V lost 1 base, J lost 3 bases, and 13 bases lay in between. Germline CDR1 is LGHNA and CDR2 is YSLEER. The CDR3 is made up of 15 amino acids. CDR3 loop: CASSQGLSINYEQYF. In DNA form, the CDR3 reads TGCGCCAGCAGCCAAGGGCTGTCGATTAACTACGAGCAGTACTTC.

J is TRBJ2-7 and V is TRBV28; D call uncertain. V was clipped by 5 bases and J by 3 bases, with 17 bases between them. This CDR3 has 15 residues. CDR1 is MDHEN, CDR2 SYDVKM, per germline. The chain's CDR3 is CASSIPRRANYEQYF. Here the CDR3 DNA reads TGTGCCAGCAGTATTCCTCGTCGAGCGAACTACGAGCAGTACTTC.

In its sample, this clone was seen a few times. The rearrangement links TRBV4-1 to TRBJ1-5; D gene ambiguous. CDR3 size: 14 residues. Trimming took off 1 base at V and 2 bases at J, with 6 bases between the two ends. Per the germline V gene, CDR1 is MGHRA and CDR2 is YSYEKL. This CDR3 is CASSQAAGNQPQHF. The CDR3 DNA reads TGCGCCAGCAGCCAAGCGGCAGGCAATCAGCCCCAGCATTTT.

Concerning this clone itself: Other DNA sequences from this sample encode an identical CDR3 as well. CDR3 sequence: CAWSVGGYNEQFF. The CDR3 region has the DNA TGTGCCTGGAGTGTAGGGGGGTATAATGAGCAGTTCTTC. The chain has TRBV30 and TRBJ2-1; D could derive from TRBD1 or TRBD2 (6 bases each). CDR1 and CDR2 (germline): GTSNPN, SVGIG (reference sequence). Trimming left V 0 bases short and J 7 bases short, with 10 bases between. The CDR3 contains 13 residues.

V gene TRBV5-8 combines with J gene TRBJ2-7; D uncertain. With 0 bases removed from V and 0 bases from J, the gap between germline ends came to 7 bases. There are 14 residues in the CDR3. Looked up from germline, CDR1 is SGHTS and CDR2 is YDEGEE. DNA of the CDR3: TGTGCCAGCAGCTTGGGGTTTCTCTCCTACGAGCAGTACTTC. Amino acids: CASSLGFLSYEQYF.